This passage covers 25 T cell receptor beta chains from one sample sequenced in a study of beta chain features in type 1 diabetes. What was sequenced were expressed TCRB transcripts, since all of the isolated RNA had been reverse transcribed. Clones were sequenced by immunoSEQ multiplex PCR, and TCRdb holds only the in-frame ones, with some missing. The data contain 300,000 to 450,000 clones, roughly a fifth of them seen just once; the ten biggest clones take up approximately 0.041%. The source material was naive CD4+ T cells from blood. Receptor source: a woman aged 18-29 years in good health.

This clone has more than one count but fewer than ten. The V call is TRBV19, the J call TRBJ2-5; TRBD2 aligns across 11 bases. From germline, CDR1 is LNHDA and CDR2 SQIVND (reference sequence). The CDR3 is 16 residues long. J was trimmed by 4 bases and V by 4 bases; bases with no gene match: 8. CDR3 nucleotide sequence: TGTGCCAGTAGTAGCCCCGGACTAGCGGGCGGAGAGACCCAGTACTTC. Translation gives CASSSPGLAGGETQYF.

The CDR3 DNA is TGTGCCAGCAGCCTGGGACAGGGGGCCTATGGCTACACCTTC. Translated: CASSLGQGAYGYTF. V usage is TRBV9 and J usage is TRBJ1-2, with 12 bases fitting TRBD1. Trimming cost V 4 bases and J 4 bases; bases outside gene matches: 2. The CDR3 loop spans 14 amino acids. CDR1 is SGDLS and CDR2 is YYNGEE in the germline V gene.

This clone was recorded a few times. The chain links TRBV29-1 to TRBJ2-5; tentative D call: TRBD2 (5 bases). Germline loops: CDR1 SQVTM, CDR2 ANQGSEA. CDR3 length equals 10 residues. The V end was cut by 7 bases, the J end by 5 bases, with 8 bases between. The DNA for the CDR3 is TGCAGCGCCGGCGGGGAGACCCAGTACTTC. Translating gives CSAGGETQYF.

This clone was observed a handful of times. V and J are TRBV6-6 and TRBJ2-7; 9 nucleotides line up with TRBD2. The junction had 8 bases not matched to a gene; V was cut back by 8 bases and J by 0 bases. CDR3 size: 15 residues. In germline, CDR1 is MNHNY, CDR2 SVGAGI (reference sequence). The CDR3 spells CASRGGSGSSYEQYF. CDR3 sequence (DNA): TGTGCCAGCCGAGGAGGTAGCGGGAGCTCCTACGAGCAGTACTTC.

The chain recombines TRBV5-4 with TRBJ2-3; D not resolved. The V gene's germline CDR1 is SGHNT and CDR2 YYREEE (reference sequence). The V end was cut by 3 bases, the J end by 1 base, with 12 bases between. This CDR3 contains 15 residues. The CDR3 coding sequence is TGTGCCAGCAGCTGGTGGGCGCAGGGCACAGATACGCAGTATTTT. As protein: CASSWWAQGTDTQYF. Looking up the rest from reference TRBV5-4 and TRBJ2-3 gives the full variable domain: ETGVTQSPTHLIKTRGQQVTLRCSSQSGHNTVSWYQQALGQGPQFIFQYYREEENGRGNFPPRFSGLQFPNYSSELNVNALELDDSALYLCASSWWAQGTDTQYFGPGTRLTVL.

V and J are TRBV5-6 and TRBJ1-5; tentative D call: TRBD1 (6 bases). CDR3 length: 15 residues. V was shortened by 2 bases and J by 3 bases, with 12 bases between the two germline ends. Germline CDR1 reads SGHDT; CDR2 reads YYEEEE. CDR3 bases: TGTGCCAGCAGCTTACTTGGACAGCCCAATCAGCCCCAGCATTTT. This encodes CASSLLGQPNQPQHF. The variable domain in full, with the rest retrieved from reference TRBV5-6 and TRBJ1-5, is DAGVTQSPTHLIKTRGQQVTLRCSPKSGHDTVSWYQQALGQGPQFIFQYYEEEERQRGNFPDRFSGHQFPNYSSELNVNALLLGDSALYLCASSLLGQPNQPQHFGDGTRLSIL.

This clone came up a few times. The chain has TRBV7-9 and TRBJ1-1; unclear D gene. The CDR3 covers 15 residues. The V gene lost 3 bases and the J gene lost 0 bases, with 11 bases spanning the gap. Per germline, CDR1 SEHNR and CDR2 FQNEAQ (reference sequence). CDR3 bases: TGTGCCAGCAGCTTGGGTCGCGGGGTGAACACTGAAGCTTTCTTT. Protein product: CASSLGRGVNTEAFF.

Only a few counts were recorded for this clone. Other DNA variants within this sample encode the same CDR3. The V gene is TRBV7-9, the J gene TRBJ2-5; 7 positions match TRBD1. The CDR3 consists of 13 residues. Looked up from germline, CDR1 is SEHNR and CDR2 is FQNEAQ (reference sequence). V lost 5 bases, J lost 2 bases, and 2 bases stayed unmatched. DNA of the CDR3: TGTGCCAGCAGCCTGGGACAGCAAGAGACCCAGTACTTC. Its translation: CASSLGQQETQYF.

The chain couples TRBV11-2 to TRBJ2-7; TRBD1 matches 7 bases. The CDR3 has 15 residues. CDR1 and CDR2 from the germline V gene are SGHAT and FQNNGV. After removal of 1 base from V and 2 bases from J, the junction contained 5 bases not matched to a gene. The CDR3 loop is CASSLGWTGAYEQYF. The DNA for the CDR3 is TGTGCCAGCAGCTTAGGATGGACAGGAGCCTACGAGCAGTACTTC.

This clone came up a few times. The chain recombines TRBV4-1 with TRBJ2-6; 8 bases map to TRBD1. CDR1 MGHRA and CDR2 YSYEKL come from the germline V gene. The V and J ends lost 3 bases and 2 bases, in that order; junction bases with no gene match: 9. This CDR3 spans 18 amino acids. CDR3 residues: CASSHGQGSGTGANVLTF. The CDR3 DNA is TGCGCCAGCAGCCACGGACAGGGAAGCGGTACTGGGGCCAACGTCCTGACTTTC.

The V call is TRBV27, the J call TRBJ1-1, with 7 bases lining up with TRBD1. Germline V CDR1 and CDR2: MNHEY, SMNVEV (reference sequence). The CDR3 length is 15 residues. The trim removed 4 bases at V and 5 bases at J, leaving 10 bases unmatched. The CDR3 coding sequence is TGTGCCAGCAGTTCGGGGATGGCAGGGGGTACTGAAGCTTTCTTT. Amino acid sequence: CASSSGMAGGTEAFF.

This clone appeared a few times. The J gene is TRBJ1-1, the V gene TRBV5-1; 9 nucleotides line up with TRBD1. V trimming: 4 bases; J trimming: 6 bases; junction bases outside the gene matches: 10. There are 15 residues in the CDR3. The germline V gene encodes CDR1 SGHRS and CDR2 YFSETQ. DNA for the CDR3: TGCGCCAGCAGCCATGGGGACAGGGAGGTTGCTGAAGCTTTCTTT. Its protein is CASSHGDREVAEAFF. Complete variable domain (other parts from reference TRBV5-1 and TRBJ1-1): KAGVTQTPRYLIKTRGQQVTLSCSPISGHRSVSWYQQTPGQGLQFLFEYFSETQRNKGNFPGRFSGRQFSNSRSEMNVSTLELGDSALYLCASSHGDREVAEAFFGQGTRLTVV.

V is TRBV13 and J is TRBJ1-5; D gene unclear. The CDR3 loop spans 14 amino acids. The V and J ends lost 3 bases and 3 bases respectively, with 9 bases between them. Germline V gives CDR1 PRHDT, CDR2 FYEKMQ (reference sequence). CDR3 DNA sequence: TGTGCCAGCAGCTTGGTGGGCGACAATCAGCCCCAGCATTTT. This encodes CASSLVGDNQPQHF.

The chain links TRBV5-1 to TRBJ2-7, with 7 bases fitting TRBD1. J gave up 0 bases and V 4 bases, and 7 bases lay outside the gene matches. The germline gives CDR1 SGHRS, CDR2 YFSETQ. The CDR3 runs 15 residues. The CDR3 region is CASSARQGSSYEQYF. CDR3 sequence (DNA): TGCGCCAGCAGCGCCAGACAGGGAAGCTCCTACGAGCAGTACTTC.

This clone has just a few counts. The rearrangement joins TRBV5-1 to TRBJ2-5; 7 bases agree with TRBD2. The CDR3 is 12 amino acids. CDR1 and CDR2 (germline): SGHRS, YFSETQ. J gave up 1 base and V 7 bases, and 1 base lay outside the gene matches. DNA of the CDR3: TGCGCCAGCGGGGGGGGCCAAGAGACCCAGTACTTC. Protein: CASGGGQETQYF.

The chain links TRBV29-1 to TRBJ2-7; TRBD2 agrees at 7 bases. CDR1 and CDR2 (germline): SQVTM, ANQGSEA. The CDR3 has 13 residues. The CDR3, as DNA: TGCAGAAAGGCCCGGGACTATTCTTACGAGCAGTACTTC. It codes for CRKARDYSYEQYF.

The chain uses TRBV7-2 and TRBJ2-7; possibly TRBD2 for D (5 bases). Germline assignment: CDR1 SGHTA and CDR2 FQGNSA. The ends were cut back, 5 bases at V and 3 bases at J, with 11 bases in the middle. The CDR3 runs to 13 residues. The CDR3 loop reads CASSPEAGYEQYF. CDR3 in DNA: TGTGCCAGCAGCCCTGAGGCGGGCTACGAGCAGTACTTC.

The rearrangement links TRBV2 to TRBJ1-6; 7 nucleotides line up with TRBD1. Germline V gene sequence: CDR1 SNHLY, CDR2 FYNNEI. This CDR3 has 15 residues. V gave up 8 bases and J gave up 6 bases; unmatched junction bases: 10. CDR3 nucleotide sequence: TGTGCCAGCGGGGACAGCAATGGAGCTAATTCACCCCTCCACTTT. It encodes CASGDSNGANSPLHF.

The chain couples TRBV5-4 to TRBJ2-5; 9 bases line up with TRBD2. The V and J ends lost 0 bases and 5 bases, in that order; junction bases with no gene match: 8. The CDR3 loop spans 16 amino acids. CDR1 is SGHNT, CDR2 YYREEE, per germline (reference sequence). The CDR3 spells CASSLVGRGGRETQYF. The CDR3 DNA sequence: TGTGCCAGCAGCTTGGTGGGGCGGGGGGGCCGGGAGACCCAGTACTTC.

This clone was detected once. The V and J genes are TRBV5-1 and TRBJ1-1; D unresolved. The germline V and J ends were trimmed by 2 bases and 6 bases, with 14 bases remaining between them. The germline CDR1 and CDR2 sequences are SGHRS and YFSETQ. The CDR3 totals 14 residues. CDR3 in amino acids: CASSFSRQTPEAFF. CDR3 nucleotides: TGCGCCAGCAGCTTTAGTAGGCAGACTCCTGAAGCTTTCTTT.

The chain is built from TRBV7-6 and TRBJ2-4, with 13 bases lining up with TRBD2. V gave up 4 bases and J gave up 0 bases; unmatched junction bases: 9. Germline V gene sequence: CDR1 SGHVS, CDR2 FNYEAQ. The CDR3 has 19 amino acids. The CDR3 reads CASSSRLAGGREAKNIQYF. The CDR3 DNA follows: TGTGCCAGCAGCTCGAGACTAGCGGGAGGTCGGGAAGCCAAAAACATTCAGTACTTC.

V is TRBV7-8 and J is TRBJ1-2; 8 nucleotides match TRBD1. Germline-derived CDR1 and CDR2 are SGHVS and FQNEAQ. V gave up 3 bases and J gave up 3 bases; unmatched junction bases: 12. The CDR3 has 17 residues. The CDR3 DNA reads as TGTGCCAGCAGCTTGCCGACCCGGGACAGGAAGGACTATGGCTACACCTTC. Encoded protein: CASSLPTRDRKDYGYTF.

The chain's CDR3 is CASSLSIEDTQPQHF. The CDR3 DNA follows: TGTGCCAGCAGTTTATCGATTGAGGACACTCAGCCCCAGCATTTT. The chain joins TRBV27 to TRBJ1-5, with a weak D call TRBD1 (5 bases). Germline V CDR1 and CDR2: MNHEY, SMNVEV (reference sequence). The length of the CDR3 is 15 residues. Trimming shortened V by 0 bases and J by 6 bases, and 12 bases separated the two germline ends.

The chain has TRBV10-3 and TRBJ2-1, with TRBD1 matching over 11 bases. Germline CDR1 is ENHRY and CDR2 is SYGVKD. The J segment lost 6 bases and the V segment lost 6 bases, leaving 4 bases of the junction unmatched. The CDR3 sequence is 14 residues long. The CDR3 nucleotides are TGTGCCATCAGGACGGACAGGGGGCTCAATGAGCAGTTCTTC. Residues: CAIRTDRGLNEQFF.

The V call is TRBV29-1, the J call TRBJ1-1; no firm D call. Between the trimmed V and J ends, which lost 5 bases and 11 bases, there was a span of 12 bases. The CDR3 covers 10 residues. Looked up from germline, CDR1 is SQVTM and CDR2 is ANQGSEA. The CDR3 coding sequence is TGCAGCGTTTGGACTGTTCGGGCTTTCTTT. As protein: CSVWTVRAFF.